These 13 T cell receptor beta chains originate from one sample sequenced in a study of long-term antiretroviral therapy in people with HIV. They ran version v3.0 of the immunoSEQ assay at survey level. Clones were read by immunoSEQ multiplex PCR, and TCRdb kept only the in-frame ones, dropping some. The sample records roughly 40,000 clones, more than 80% being singletons. Here the sequenced sample was unsorted PBMCs, taken 3.1 years after starting antiretroviral therapy. The receptors shown here come from a woman aged 45-65 years with HIV.

The J gene is TRBJ2-3, the V gene TRBV9, with TRBD1 matching 7 bases. The CDR3 contains 16 residues. CDR1 is SGDLS, CDR2 YYNGEE, per germline. After removal of 3 bases from V and 2 bases from J, the junction contained 9 bases not matched to a gene. The CDR3 loop is CASSALQGFSTDTQYF. The CDR3 DNA is TGTGCCAGCAGCGCCCTACAGGGGTTTTCCACAGATACGCAGTATTTT.

The rearrangement uses TRBV18 and TRBJ1-3; D call uncertain. The ends were cut back, 5 bases at V and 4 bases at J, with 15 bases in the middle. This CDR3 spans 15 amino acids. CDR1 is KGHSH, CDR2 LQKENI, per germline. The CDR3 here is CASSSGPLGGNTIYF. CDR3 nucleotide sequence: TGTGCCAGCTCATCCGGGCCCCTAGGGGGAAACACCATATATTTT.

The V gene is TRBV4-1, the J gene TRBJ2-1; TRBD1 might be the D (5 bases). V lost 1 base to trimming and J lost 7 bases, with 14 bases between them. The CDR3 consists of 15 residues. Germline-derived CDR1 and CDR2 are MGHRA and YSYEKL. The CDR3 DNA reads TGCGCCAGCAGCCAAGTGCGAACAGGCCTTAATGAGCAGTTCTTC. It specifies CASSQVRTGLNEQFF.

V gene TRBV28 combines with J gene TRBJ2-5, with 11 bases aligning to TRBD2. This CDR3 contains 15 residues. V was pared by 3 bases and J by 5 bases, with 5 bases of the junction left unmatched. The germline gives CDR1 MDHEN, CDR2 SYDVKM. The DNA for the CDR3 is TGTGCCAGCAGTTTTGCTAGCGGGGGGCGGGAGACCCAGTACTTC. This gives the protein CASSFASGGRETQYF.

The chain combines TRBV6-6 with TRBJ1-2; no reliable D call. With 8 bases removed from V and 5 bases from J, the gap between germline ends came to 15 bases. Germline CDR1 reads MNHNY; CDR2 reads SVGAGI (reference sequence). This CDR3 has 13 amino acids. The CDR3 loop reads CASQLAPEYGYTF. The CDR3 nucleotides read TGTGCCAGCCAGCTCGCGCCGGAGTATGGCTACACCTTC.

This clone was observed a few times. The rearrangement uses TRBV14 and TRBJ1-6; D gene unclear. Deletions cut 0 bases from V and 7 bases from J, with 4 bases between. The CDR3 is made up of 13 amino acids. CDR1 and CDR2 from the germline V gene are SGHDN and FVKESK. Here the CDR3 DNA reads TGTGCCAGCAGCCAAGATTTGAATTCACCCCTCCACTTT. Its translation: CASSQDLNSPLHF.

This sequence joins TRBV28 and TRBJ2-1; the D gene is possibly TRBD2 (6 bases). V was shortened by 10 bases and J by 1 base, with 11 bases between the two germline ends. The CDR3 is 13 residues long. CDR1 MDHEN and CDR2 SYDVKM come from the germline V gene. The CDR3 coding sequence is TGTGCCACCTGGGGGGAATCCTACAATGAGCAGTTCTTC. Translation: CATWGESYNEQFF.

V and J are TRBV5-8 and TRBJ2-5, with a tentative D call TRBD1 (6 bases). This CDR3 spans 15 amino acids. Germline V gene sequence: CDR1 SGHTS, CDR2 YDEGEE. Trimming removed 4 bases from V and 5 bases from J, with 18 bases in between. DNA of the CDR3: TGTGCCAGCAGCCCCGAGGCAGGGGATGGGGAGACCCAGTACTTC. As protein: CASSPEAGDGETQYF.

The genes are TRBV6-5 and TRBJ2-7, with D perhaps assigned TRBD1 or TRBD2 (5 bases each). There are 14 residues in the CDR3. V lost 0 bases, J lost 4 bases, and 10 bases lay in between. Germline assignment: CDR1 MNHEY and CDR2 SVGAGI. CDR3 in amino acids: CASSYSLGEYEQYF. The DNA of the CDR3 is TGTGCCAGCAGTTACTCTTTGGGGGAGTACGAGCAGTACTTC.

The table lists this clone with a count of one. The rearrangement uses TRBV19 and TRBJ2-3, with TRBD1 identical over 12 bases. The CDR3 covers 16 residues. Trimming removed 3 bases from V and 5 bases from J; junction bases left unmatched: 6. The germline V gene encodes CDR1 LNHDA and CDR2 SQIVND (reference sequence). The CDR3 nucleotides read TGTGCCAGTAGTATCCCGGGGACAGGGGGCGGAGATACGCAGTATTTT. Residues: CASSIPGTGGGDTQYF. The whole variable domain, remainder taken from reference TRBV19 and TRBJ2-3, is DGGITQSPKYLFRKEGQNVTLSCEQNLNHDAMYWYRQDPGQGLRLIYYSQIVNDFQKGDIAEGYSVSREKKESFPLTVTSAQKNPTAFYLCASSIPGTGGGDTQYFGPGTRLTVL.

J is TRBJ2-1 and V is TRBV6-1, with D possibly TRBD1 on 6 matching bases. Germline V CDR1 and CDR2: MNHNS, SASEGT. Trimming stripped 3 bases from V and 4 bases from J, with 13 bases between. The CDR3 totals 15 residues. DNA for the CDR3: TGTGCCAGCAGTGAGGGGGCCCCGGCATACAATGAGCAGTTCTTC. Its protein product is CASSEGAPAYNEQFF.

This chain connects TRBV7-8 to TRBJ1-5; D uncertain. The germline V and J ends were trimmed by 5 bases and 2 bases, with 22 bases remaining between them. Germline loops: CDR1 SGHVS, CDR2 FQNEAQ. This CDR3 spans 18 amino acids. The CDR3 DNA sequence: TGTGCCAGCAGCCCCGCGGGTGGGGAGTGGCGGGGCAATCAGCCCCAGCATTTT. Translation gives CASSPAGGEWRGNQPQHF.

The rearrangement joins TRBV5-1 to TRBJ1-1; D is undetermined. The germline V gene encodes CDR1 SGHRS and CDR2 YFSETQ. The CDR3 is made up of 14 amino acids. V was shortened by 5 bases and J by 1 base, with 12 bases between the two germline ends. The CDR3 sequence is CASRTRVENTEAFF. In DNA form, the CDR3 reads TGCGCCAGCAGGACAAGGGTGGAGAACACTGAAGCTTTCTTT. Full variable domain (remainder filled in from reference TRBV5-1 and TRBJ1-1): KAGVTQTPRYLIKTRGQQVTLSCSPISGHRSVSWYQQTPGQGLQFLFEYFSETQRNKGNFPGRFSGRQFSNSRSEMNVSTLELGDSALYLCASRTRVENTEAFFGQGTRLTVV.